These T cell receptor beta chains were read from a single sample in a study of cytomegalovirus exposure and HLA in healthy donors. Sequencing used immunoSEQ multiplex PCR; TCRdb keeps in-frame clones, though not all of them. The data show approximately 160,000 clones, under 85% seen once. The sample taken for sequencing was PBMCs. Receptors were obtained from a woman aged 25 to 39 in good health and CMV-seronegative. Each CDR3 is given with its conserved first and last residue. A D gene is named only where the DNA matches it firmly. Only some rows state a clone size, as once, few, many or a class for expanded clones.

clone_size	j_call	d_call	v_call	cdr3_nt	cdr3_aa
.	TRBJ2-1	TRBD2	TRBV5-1	TGCGCCAGCAGCCGAGGGACCAGCGGGAGTTTCTACAATGAGCAGTTCTTC	CASSRGTSGSFYNEQFF
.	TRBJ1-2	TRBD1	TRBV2	TGTGCCAGCAGTGAGCTAAAACGGGGACAGGGCGCCTACACCTTC	CASSELKRGQGAYTF
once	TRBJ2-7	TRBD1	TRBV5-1	TGCGCCAGCAGCTTCCAAGGACAGGGGGCTAGCGAGCAGTACTTC	CASSFQGQGASEQYF
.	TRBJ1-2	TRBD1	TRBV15	TGTGCCACCAGCAGATCACCTCCGGGACAGGGAACCTATGGCTACACCTTC	CATSRSPPGQGTYGYTF
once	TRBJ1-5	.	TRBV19	TGTGCCAGTAGTTCAAATGGCAGGGAAGGGGATCAGCCCCAGCATTTT	CASSSNGREGDQPQHF
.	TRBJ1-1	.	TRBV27	TGTGCCAGCAGTTACATTGAGGCCACTGAAGCTTTCTTT	CASSYIEATEAFF
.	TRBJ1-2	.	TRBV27	TGTGCCAGCAGGGGTCAGGGTAACTATGGCTACACCTTC	CASRGQGNYGYTF
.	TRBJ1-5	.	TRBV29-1	TGCAGCGCTGGTAGGGGGATAGGTCAGCCCCAGCATTTT	CSAGRGIGQPQHF
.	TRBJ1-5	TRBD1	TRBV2	TGTGCCAGTGACAGGGGTAATCAGCCCCAGCATTTT	CASDRGNQPQHF
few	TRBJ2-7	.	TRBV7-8	TGTGCCAGCAGCTCGCAACCCCACAGGGCAGGACACGAGCAGTACTTC	CASSSQPHRAGHEQYF
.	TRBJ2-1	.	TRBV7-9	TGTGCCAGCAGCTTACGGCTAGTGGTATCCGGGGAGCAGTTCTTC	CASSLRLVVSGEQFF
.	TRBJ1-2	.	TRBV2	TGTGCCAGCAGACCCCGATCTAATAATGGCTACACCTTC	CASRPRSNNGYTF
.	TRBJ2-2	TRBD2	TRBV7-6	TGTGCCAGCAGCTTAGCGGTAGCGGGAGGCGAGACCGGGGAGCTGTTTTTT	CASSLAVAGGETGELFF
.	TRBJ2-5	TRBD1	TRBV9	TGTGCCAGCAGCCCCTCCGGACAGGGGCAAGAGACCCAGTACTTC	CASSPSGQGQETQYF
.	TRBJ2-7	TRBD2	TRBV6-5	TGTGCCAGCAGTTACCTAGCGGGAATAGATGCCGAGCAGTACTTC	CASSYLAGIDAEQYF
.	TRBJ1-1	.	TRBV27	TGTGCCAGCAGTTTACAGCCCCAAGCGGACAGGAACACTGAAGCTTTCTTT	CASSLQPQADRNTEAFF
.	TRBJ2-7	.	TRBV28	TGTGCCAGCAGTCGACAGGACTCCTACGAGCAGTACTTC	CASSRQDSYEQYF
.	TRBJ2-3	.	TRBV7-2	TGTGCCAGCAGCCGGGGGATGCCAGGAACGCAGTATTTT	CASSRGMPGTQYF
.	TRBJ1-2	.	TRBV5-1	TGCGCCAGCAGCTTGATGGCAGGCAGCAATAGGGGCTACACCTTC	CASSLMAGSNRGYTF
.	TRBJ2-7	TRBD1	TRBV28	TGTGCCAGCACTATCGCGGGACAGGGGTCGCTCGAGCAGTACTTC	CASTIAGQGSLEQYF
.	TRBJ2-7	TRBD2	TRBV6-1	TGTGCCAGCAGTGAACAAAGCGGGAGGGCCAGTCCCGAGCAGTACTTC	CASSEQSGRASPEQYF
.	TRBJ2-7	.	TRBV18	TGTGCCAGCTCACCACTAGGTCAGGGTAACTACGAGCAGTACTTC	CASSPLGQGNYEQYF
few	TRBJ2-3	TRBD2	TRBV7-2	TGTGCCAGCAGCCTTAGCGGGAGGGCGAATACGCAGTATTTT	CASSLSGRANTQYF
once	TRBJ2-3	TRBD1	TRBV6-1	TGTGCCAGCAGTGCAGGGGGCCAAGATACGCAGTATTTT	CASSAGGQDTQYF
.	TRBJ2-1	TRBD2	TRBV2	TGTGCCAGCAAATCGACTAGCGGAGACTACTACAATGAGCAGTTCTTC	CASKSTSGDYYNEQFF
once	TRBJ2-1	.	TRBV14	TGTGCCAGCAGCCAGAGCTGGAGAGGGATCGATGAGCAGTTCTTC	CASSQSWRGIDEQFF
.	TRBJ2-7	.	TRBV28	TGTGCCAGCAGTTTAGTCCGGGGAGGGGGATACGAGCAGTACTTC	CASSLVRGGGYEQYF
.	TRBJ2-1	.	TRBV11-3	TGTGCCAGCAGCTTAGATCAGGGGCAGCAGTTCTTC	CASSLDQGQQFF
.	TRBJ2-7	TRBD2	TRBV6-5	TGTGCCAGCAGTAGCGGGGAGGTCTACGAGCAGTACTTC	CASSSGEVYEQYF
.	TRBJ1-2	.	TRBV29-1	TGCAGCGTTGGCGAGGGAAACAACTATGGCTACACCTTC	CSVGEGNNYGYTF
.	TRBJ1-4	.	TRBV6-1	TGTGCCAGCAGTCCCCGGAGAGTTAATGAAAAACTGTTTTTT	CASSPRRVNEKLFF
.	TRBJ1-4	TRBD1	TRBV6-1	TGTGCCAGCAGTGAGGACAGGGTTAATGAAAAACTGTTTTTT	CASSEDRVNEKLFF
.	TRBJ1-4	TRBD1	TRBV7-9	TGTGCCAGCAGACGAGGGACAGCTAATGAAAAACTGTTTTTT	CASRRGTANEKLFF
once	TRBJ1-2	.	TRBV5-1	TGCGCCAGCAGCTTGGCCGGCGGCAAACGAGGCTATGGCTACACCTTC	CASSLAGGKRGYGYTF
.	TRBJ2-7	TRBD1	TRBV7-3	TGTGCCAGCAGCTCAAACAGGGGCTACGAGCAGTACTTC	CASSSNRGYEQYF
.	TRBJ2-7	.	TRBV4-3	TGCGCCAGCAGCCCACAGCTGAGGGCGGGCGGCTACGAGCAGTACTTC	CASSPQLRAGGYEQYF
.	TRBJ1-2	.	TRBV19	TGTGCCAGTAGACCCTTTCCGGGAGGGATCGACACCTTC	CASRPFPGGIDTF
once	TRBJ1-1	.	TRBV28	TGTGCCAGCAGTTTGGAGGCAGTACGGGGGGCTTTCTTT	CASSLEAVRGAFF
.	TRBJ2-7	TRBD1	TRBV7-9	TGTGCCAGCAGCATTTCACAGGGGGCATCTTACGAGCAGTACTTC	CASSISQGASYEQYF
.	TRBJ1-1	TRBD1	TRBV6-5	TGTGCCAGCAGTTACCTCCCCCGTAGGGGGCTAGGTGAAGCTTTCTTT	CASSYLPRRGLGEAFF
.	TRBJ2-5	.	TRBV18	TGTGCCAGCTCCCCTACCGAAGAGACCCAGTACTTC	CASSPTEETQYF
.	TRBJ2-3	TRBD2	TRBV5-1	TGCGCCAGCAGCTTTGGTTCGCGGGGGGAATGGGATACGCAGTATTTT	CASSFGSRGEWDTQYF
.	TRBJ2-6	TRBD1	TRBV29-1	TGCAGCGTTACGGACAGGATGAATGGGGCCAACGTCCTGACTTTC	CSVTDRMNGANVLTF
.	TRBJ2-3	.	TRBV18	TGTGCCAGCTCACCCCCGGGGGGGACAGTTCTCACAGATACGCAGTATTTT	CASSPPGGTVLTDTQYF
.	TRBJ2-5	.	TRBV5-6	TGTGCCAGCAGCTTGGTAGTAGACGGGGAGACCCAGTACTTC	CASSLVVDGETQYF
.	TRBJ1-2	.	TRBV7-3	TGTGCCAGCGGAAAAAGGCAGGGGACTGGCTACACCTTC	CASGKRQGTGYTF
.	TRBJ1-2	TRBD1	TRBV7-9	TGTGCCAGCAGCCAAATATGGACAGGGAGGGATGGCTACACCTTC	CASSQIWTGRDGYTF
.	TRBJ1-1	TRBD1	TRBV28	TGTGCCAGCAGTTCCCTAGTATTCGCTCCCAGGGGGTCTGAAGCTTTCTTT	CASSSLVFAPRGSEAFF
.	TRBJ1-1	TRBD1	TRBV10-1	TGCGCCAGCAGCTATACCCCATTGGACAGGGGTAACACTGAAGCTTTCTTT	CASSYTPLDRGNTEAFF
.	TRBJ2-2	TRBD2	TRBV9	TGTGCCAGCAGCGACCCGGGACTAAGCACCGGGGAGCTGTTTTTT	CASSDPGLSTGELFF
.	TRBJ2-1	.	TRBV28	TGTGCCAGCAGTTTTGGCAGGGTGGTAGATGAGCAGTTCTTC	CASSFGRVVDEQFF
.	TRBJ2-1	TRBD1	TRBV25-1	TGTGCCAGCAGAACAGACAGGGGGAATACAAATGAGCAGTTCTTC	CASRTDRGNTNEQFF